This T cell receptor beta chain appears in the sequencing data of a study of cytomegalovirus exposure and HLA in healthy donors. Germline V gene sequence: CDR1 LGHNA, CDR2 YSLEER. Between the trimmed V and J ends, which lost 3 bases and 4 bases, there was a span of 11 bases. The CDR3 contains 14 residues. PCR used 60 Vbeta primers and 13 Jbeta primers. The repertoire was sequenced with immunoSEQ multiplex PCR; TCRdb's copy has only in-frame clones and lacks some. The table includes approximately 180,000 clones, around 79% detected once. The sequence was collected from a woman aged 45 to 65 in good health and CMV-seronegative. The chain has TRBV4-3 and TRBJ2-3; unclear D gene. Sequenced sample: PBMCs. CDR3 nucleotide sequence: TGCGCCAGCAGCCAGGGCCCAAAGTCAGATACGCAGTATTTT. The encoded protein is CASSQGPKSDTQYF.